A selection of T cell receptor beta chains follows, all from one sample in a study of technical replicates of blood from a few donors. TCRdb's table, derived via immunoSEQ multiplex PCR, lists solely in-frame clones and lacks some. The sample has over 90,000 clones, around 96% seen once. The sample taken for sequencing was T cells isolated from PBMCs. These receptors came from a human donor in good health. Both conserved end residues are part of each CDR3. The D gene is left open where the match is weak. Not every row has a clone size; where given, it reads once, few, many or a size class.

CASSVVGTSGRVDAYNEQFF TGTGCCAGCAGTGTTGTTGGTACTAGCGGGAGAGTCGACGCCTACAATGAGCAGTTCTTC NA TRBD2 TRBJ2-1 TRBV2
CASSTTGGPLDGYTF TGTGCCAGTAGTACCACGGGGGGCCCTCTAGATGGCTACACCTTC NA NA TRBJ1-2 TRBV19
CASSYSPDSSQPQHF TGTGCCAGCAGTTACTCTCCCGACAGTTCTCAGCCCCAGCATTTT NA NA TRBJ1-5 TRBV6-5
CASSLDYGRGSQETQYF TGTGCCAGCAGCCTCGATTATGGTAGAGGGAGCCAAGAGACCCAGTACTTC NA NA TRBJ2-5 TRBV7-9
CASSLGRGITDTQYF TGTGCCAGCAGCTTAGGGCGGGGCATCACAGATACGCAGTATTTT once NA TRBJ2-3 TRBV5-8
CASSSGNPRYYGYTF TGTGCCAGCAGTTCGGGTAATCCAAGATACTATGGCTACACCTTC NA NA TRBJ1-2 TRBV28
CASSKHQVVGGNTIYF TGTGCCAGCAGCAAACATCAGGTCGTAGGTGGAAACACCATATATTTT NA NA TRBJ1-3 TRBV21-1
CSVSAGGTGDGYEQYF TGCAGCGTGTCGGCTGGAGGGACAGGGGATGGCTACGAGCAGTACTTC NA TRBD1 TRBJ2-7 TRBV29-1
CASSYSEGLYTEAFF TGTGCCAGCAGTTACTCGGAGGGACTTTATACTGAAGCTTTCTTT few NA TRBJ1-1 TRBV6-5
CASSYSRDLIDEQFF TGTGCCAGCAGTTACTCCAGGGATTTAATAGATGAGCAGTTCTTC NA NA TRBJ2-1 TRBV6-7
CASSQERTGGLYGYTF TGCGCCAGCAGCCAAGAAAGGACAGGGGGCCTCTATGGCTACACCTTC NA TRBD1 TRBJ1-2 TRBV4-1
CASSQATGGFGANVLTF TGCGCCAGCAGCCAGGCGACAGGGGGCTTTGGGGCCAACGTCCTGACTTTC NA TRBD1 TRBJ2-6 TRBV4-1
CAISESDRLEAFF TGTGCCATCAGTGAGTCGGACAGGCTTGAAGCTTTCTTT NA TRBD1 TRBJ1-1 TRBV10-3
CASSVRDNEQFF TGCGCCAGCAGTGTCAGGGACAATGAGCAGTTCTTC NA NA TRBJ2-1 TRBV5-1
CASKSLPGLLYGYTF TGTGCCAGCAAGTCGTTACCGGGACTCCTCTATGGCTACACCTTC NA NA TRBJ1-2 TRBV6-6
CASSTSGQGLSGELFF TGTGCCAGCAGCACCTCGGGACAGGGCTTGTCCGGGGAGCTGTTTTTT NA TRBD1 TRBJ2-2 TRBV7-3
CASSSYTEAFF TGTGCCAGTAGTTCTTATACTGAAGCTTTCTTT NA NA TRBJ1-1 TRBV19